These T cell receptor beta chains were read from a single sample in a study of blood T cell repertoires in COVID-19. The assay was immunoSEQ multiplex PCR, and TCRdb's table has in-frame clones only and misses some. The sample carries approximately 310,000 clones, about 90% recorded once. The sample comprised peripheral blood. These receptors were obtained from a woman between 45 and 60 years old who had recovered from COVID-19. Each CDR3 is given with its conserved first and last residue. The D gene is left open where the match is weak. Clone size appears in some rows only: once, few, many, or a class for an expanded clone.

v_call: TRBV30; cdr3_length: 13; j_call: TRBJ1-1; d_call: -; clone_size: -; cdr3_aa: CAWSNQVNTEAFF; cdr3_nt: TGTGCCTGGAGCAACCAGGTTAACACTGAAGCTTTCTTT
v_call: TRBV10-3; cdr3_length: 14; j_call: TRBJ2-5; d_call: -; clone_size: -; cdr3_aa: CAISGTAFQETQYF; cdr3_nt: TGTGCCATCAGTGGGACAGCTTTTCAAGAGACCCAGTACTTC
v_call: TRBV5-1; cdr3_length: 16; j_call: TRBJ2-6; d_call: -; clone_size: -; cdr3_aa: CASSVRTQSGANVLTF; cdr3_nt: TGCGCCAGCAGCGTAAGGACACAGTCTGGGGCCAACGTCCTGACTTTC
v_call: TRBV29-1; cdr3_length: 14; j_call: TRBJ2-7; d_call: TRBD1; clone_size: -; cdr3_aa: CSVERFGTGDEQYF; cdr3_nt: TGCAGCGTTGAAAGATTTGGGACAGGGGACGAGCAGTACTTC
v_call: TRBV24-1; cdr3_length: 15; j_call: TRBJ2-7; d_call: TRBD1; clone_size: -; cdr3_aa: CATSDARTGDYEQYF; cdr3_nt: TGTGCCACCAGTGATGCCAGGACAGGGGACTACGAGCAGTACTTC
v_call: TRBV9; cdr3_length: 16; j_call: TRBJ1-1; d_call: -; clone_size: -; cdr3_aa: CASSVDTTPMNTEAFF; cdr3_nt: TGTGCCAGCAGCGTAGATACGACTCCAATGAACACTGAAGCTTTCTTT
v_call: TRBV18; cdr3_length: 14; j_call: TRBJ1-6; d_call: -; clone_size: -; cdr3_aa: CASSPQGNNSPLHF; cdr3_nt: TGTGCCAGCTCACCACAGGGGAATAATTCACCCCTCCACTTT
v_call: TRBV6-5; cdr3_length: 12; j_call: TRBJ1-1; d_call: -; clone_size: few; cdr3_aa: CATHRRGTEAFF; cdr3_nt: TGTGCCACCCACCGTCGGGGCACTGAAGCTTTCTTT
v_call: TRBV27; cdr3_length: 14; j_call: TRBJ1-2; d_call: -; clone_size: -; cdr3_aa: CASSPDRKIYGYTF; cdr3_nt: TGTGCCAGCAGCCCCGACAGAAAAATCTATGGCTACACCTTC
v_call: TRBV6-2/TRBV6-3; cdr3_length: 16; j_call: TRBJ1-1; d_call: -; clone_size: -; cdr3_aa: CASSYPPGKGNTEAFF; cdr3_nt: TGTGCCAGCAGTTACCCCCCCGGGAAGGGGAACACTGAAGCTTTCTTT
v_call: TRBV5-1; cdr3_length: 14; j_call: TRBJ1-1; d_call: -; clone_size: -; cdr3_aa: CASSFSGGGDEAFF; cdr3_nt: TGCGCCAGCAGCTTCTCCGGCGGCGGGGATGAAGCTTTCTTT
v_call: TRBV6-6; cdr3_length: 13; j_call: TRBJ1-5; d_call: TRBD1; clone_size: -; cdr3_aa: CASSGQAGQPQHF; cdr3_nt: TGTGCCAGCAGCGGACAGGCGGGTCAGCCCCAGCATTTT
v_call: TRBV19; cdr3_length: 15; j_call: TRBJ1-2; d_call: -; clone_size: -; cdr3_aa: CASSMTGYGDYGYTF; cdr3_nt: TGTGCCAGTAGTATGACAGGTTACGGCGACTATGGCTACACCTTC
v_call: TRBV5-4; cdr3_length: 14; j_call: TRBJ1-6; d_call: TRBD1; clone_size: -; cdr3_aa: CASSLDRGNSPLHF; cdr3_nt: TGTGCCAGCAGTTTGGACAGGGGAAATTCACCCCTCCACTTT
v_call: TRBV28; cdr3_length: 14; j_call: TRBJ1-1; d_call: TRBD1; clone_size: -; cdr3_aa: CASSSTGGYTEAFF; cdr3_nt: TGTGCCAGCAGTTCCACAGGGGGGTACACTGAAGCTTTCTTT
v_call: TRBV5-1; cdr3_length: 15; j_call: TRBJ2-7; d_call: TRBD1; clone_size: -; cdr3_aa: CASSPLTGHSYEQYF; cdr3_nt: TGCGCCAGCAGCCCATTGACAGGGCACTCCTACGAGCAGTACTTC
v_call: TRBV7-9; cdr3_length: 15; j_call: TRBJ1-4; d_call: -; clone_size: -; cdr3_aa: CASSLEGVLGEKLFF; cdr3_nt: TGTGCCAGCAGCTTAGAGGGGGTACTCGGTGAAAAACTGTTTTTT
v_call: TRBV2; cdr3_length: 14; j_call: TRBJ1-1; d_call: -; clone_size: -; cdr3_aa: CASSVGGGNTEAFF; cdr3_nt: TGTGCCAGCAGCGTAGGGGGGGGGAACACTGAAGCTTTCTTT
v_call: TRBV7-9; cdr3_length: 19; j_call: TRBJ2-7; d_call: TRBD2; clone_size: -; cdr3_aa: CASSLGRGSGGKSSYEQYF; cdr3_nt: TGTGCCAGCAGTCTGGGCCGCGGTAGCGGGGGAAAGAGCTCCTACGAGCAGTACTTC
v_call: TRBV5-8; cdr3_length: 14; j_call: TRBJ2-1; d_call: -; clone_size: -; cdr3_aa: CASRRDISYNEQFF; cdr3_nt: TGTGCCAGCAGGAGGGACATAAGCTACAATGAGCAGTTCTTC
v_call: TRBV7-8; cdr3_length: 14; j_call: TRBJ1-1; d_call: -; clone_size: -; cdr3_aa: CASSLAMGSTEAFF; cdr3_nt: TGTGCCAGCAGCTTAGCGATGGGGAGCACTGAAGCTTTCTTT
v_call: TRBV7-2; cdr3_length: 14; j_call: TRBJ1-6; d_call: -; clone_size: few; cdr3_aa: CASSLVLSQAPLHF; cdr3_nt: TGTGCCAGCAGCTTAGTTTTAAGCCAGGCACCCCTCCACTTT
v_call: TRBV19; cdr3_length: 16; j_call: TRBJ1-5; d_call: -; clone_size: -; cdr3_aa: CASRSDSTYSNQPQHF; cdr3_nt: TGTGCCAGTAGGAGCGACAGTACGTATAGCAATCAGCCCCAGCATTTT
v_call: TRBV6-6; cdr3_length: 15; j_call: TRBJ1-5; d_call: -; clone_size: -; cdr3_aa: CASSLGTLSNQPQHF; cdr3_nt: TGTGCCAGCAGTCTCGGGACATTAAGCAATCAGCCCCAGCATTTT
v_call: TRBV18; cdr3_length: 18; j_call: TRBJ1-6; d_call: TRBD1; clone_size: -; cdr3_aa: CASSPTDRQGEYNSPLHF; cdr3_nt: TGTGCCAGCTCACCCACAGACCGACAGGGCGAATATAATTCACCCCTCCACTTT
v_call: TRBV4-3; cdr3_length: 15; j_call: TRBJ2-1; d_call: -; clone_size: -; cdr3_aa: CASSQDPGRAHEQFF; cdr3_nt: TGCGCCAGCAGCCAAGATCCGGGGAGAGCTCATGAGCAGTTCTTC
v_call: TRBV9; cdr3_length: 13; j_call: TRBJ2-3; d_call: -; clone_size: -; cdr3_aa: CASSPQSGDTQYF; cdr3_nt: TGTGCCAGCAGCCCACAATCGGGGGATACGCAGTATTTT
v_call: TRBV28; cdr3_length: 12; j_call: TRBJ1-2; d_call: -; clone_size: -; cdr3_aa: CASSLTAYGYTF; cdr3_nt: TGTGCCAGCAGTTTGACAGCCTATGGCTACACCTTC
v_call: TRBV5-1; cdr3_length: 15; j_call: TRBJ2-5; d_call: -; clone_size: -; cdr3_aa: CASSSRQGREETQYF; cdr3_nt: TGCGCCAGCAGCTCCCGACAGGGGAGGGAAGAGACCCAGTACTTC
v_call: TRBV4-3; cdr3_length: 13; j_call: TRBJ1-5; d_call: -; clone_size: -; cdr3_aa: CASSTRAGVAQHF; cdr3_nt: TGCGCCAGCAGTACCCGCGCAGGCGTGGCCCAGCATTTT
v_call: TRBV2; cdr3_length: 16; j_call: TRBJ1-2; d_call: -; clone_size: -; cdr3_aa: CASSEFEFAGPIGYTF; cdr3_nt: TGTGCCAGCAGTGAATTTGAATTTGCAGGGCCTATCGGCTACACCTTC
v_call: TRBV9; cdr3_length: 14; j_call: TRBJ2-5; d_call: TRBD1; clone_size: -; cdr3_aa: CASSPLGGGETQYF; cdr3_nt: TGTGCCAGCAGCCCTCTAGGGGGCGGAGAGACCCAGTACTTC
v_call: TRBV3-1/TRBV3-2; cdr3_length: 13; j_call: TRBJ1-3; d_call: -; clone_size: -; cdr3_aa: CASSRTAGNTIYF; cdr3_nt: TGTGCCAGCAGCCGGACAGCTGGAAACACCATATATTTT
v_call: TRBV19; cdr3_length: 13; j_call: TRBJ2-7; d_call: TRBD1; clone_size: -; cdr3_aa: CASTGTGSYEQYF; cdr3_nt: TGTGCCAGTACCGGGACAGGGTCCTACGAGCAGTACTTC
v_call: TRBV4-2; cdr3_length: 14; j_call: TRBJ2-7; d_call: -; clone_size: -; cdr3_aa: CASSQDNAQYEQYF; cdr3_nt: TGTGCCAGCAGCCAAGATAACGCTCAGTACGAGCAGTACTTC
v_call: TRBV4-1; cdr3_length: 16; j_call: TRBJ2-3; d_call: TRBD2; clone_size: once; cdr3_aa: CASSQSSGGRTDTQYF; cdr3_nt: TGCGCCAGCAGCCAAAGCTCGGGGGGACGCACAGATACGCAGTATTTT
v_call: TRBV6-5; cdr3_length: 14; j_call: TRBJ1-4; d_call: -; clone_size: -; cdr3_aa: CASGPGGGYEKLFF; cdr3_nt: TGTGCCAGCGGGCCTGGGGGAGGATATGAAAAACTGTTTTTT
v_call: TRBV29-1; cdr3_length: 14; j_call: TRBJ1-3; d_call: TRBD1; clone_size: -; cdr3_aa: CSVSGQGSGNTIYF; cdr3_nt: TGCAGCGTTTCGGGACAGGGCTCTGGAAACACCATATATTTT
v_call: TRBV9; cdr3_length: 16; j_call: TRBJ2-1; d_call: -; clone_size: -; cdr3_aa: CASSVDAEDLYNEQFF; cdr3_nt: TGTGCCAGCAGCGTAGATGCGGAGGACCTCTACAATGAGCAGTTCTTC
v_call: TRBV19; cdr3_length: 15; j_call: TRBJ1-5; d_call: -; clone_size: few; cdr3_aa: CASRSEIYSNQPQHF; cdr3_nt: TGTGCCAGTAGGAGTGAGATCTATAGCAATCAGCCCCAGCATTTT
v_call: TRBV11-2; cdr3_length: 16; j_call: TRBJ1-1; d_call: -; clone_size: -; cdr3_aa: CASSQLPPGAGTEAFF; cdr3_nt: TGTGCCAGCAGCCAGTTGCCCCCAGGGGCAGGGACTGAAGCTTTCTTT
v_call: TRBV20-1; cdr3_length: 11; j_call: TRBJ1-2; d_call: TRBD1; clone_size: -; cdr3_aa: CSAGDRVGYTF; cdr3_nt: TGCAGTGCTGGGGACAGGGTGGGCTACACCTTC
v_call: TRBV28; cdr3_length: 13; j_call: TRBJ1-1; d_call: -; clone_size: -; cdr3_aa: CASSLRQLTEAFF; cdr3_nt: TGTGCCAGCAGTTTACGACAGCTCACTGAAGCTTTCTTT